The clone carrying this T cell receptor beta chain appeared a few times. Its antigen remains unknown. One end of the junction does not line up with germline, which may come from a read error. TCRdb keeps only in-frame clones here, not all; method: immunoSEQ multiplex PCR. The sample lists about 200,000 clones; 75% to 90% were seen once. This sample is drawn from a study of cytomegalovirus exposure and HLA in healthy donors. Study-level findings and limits: Among the CMV-associated chains, a few were confirmed in vitro as specific for CMV antigens. The study put 160 or so TCR beta chains on its list as cytomegalovirus-associated. Within the 100 to 150 validation repertoires, first-cohort TCR clusters tended to co-occur, according to a later analysis.

This CDR3 comprises 10 residues. Looked up from germline, CDR1 is SGHRS and CDR2 is YFSETQ. Input material: PBMCs. V usage is TRBV5-1 and J usage is TRBJ1-2, with 7 bases matching TRBD1. The TCR was taken from a woman between 18 and 30 years old in good health and CMV-seronegative. CDR3 in DNA: TGCGCCAGCAGCGCGGGACAGCCAAACTTC. This codes for CASSAGQPNF.